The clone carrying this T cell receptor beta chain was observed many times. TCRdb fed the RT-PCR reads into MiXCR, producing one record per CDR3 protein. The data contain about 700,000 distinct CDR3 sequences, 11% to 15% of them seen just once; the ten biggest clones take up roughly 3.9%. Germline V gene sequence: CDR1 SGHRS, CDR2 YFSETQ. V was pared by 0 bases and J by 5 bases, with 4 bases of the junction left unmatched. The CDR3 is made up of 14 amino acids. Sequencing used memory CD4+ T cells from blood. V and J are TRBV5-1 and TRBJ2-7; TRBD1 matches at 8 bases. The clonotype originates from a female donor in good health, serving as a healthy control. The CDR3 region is CASSLGQGANEQYF. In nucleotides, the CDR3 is TGCGCCAGCAGCTTGGGGCAGGGGGCGAACGAGCAGTACTTC.